These 7 T cell receptor beta chains share one sample of origin, sequenced in a study of shared clonotypes between healthy human individuals. Repertoires were generated with immunoSEQ multiplex PCR, while TCRdb's copy carries only in-frame clones and drops some. The table records 2 million to 2.5 million clones, approximately 95% of them present only once. Source material: naive CD4+ T cells from PBMCs. Subset in this sample: CD45RA+ positively selected. These receptors were obtained from a man between 18 and 29 years old in good health. Some clones in this sample may be carry-over from other donors' samples.

The chain employs TRBV5-4 and TRBJ2-6; D remains ambiguous. V lost 6 bases and J 0 bases, leaving 13 bases between the germline ends. This CDR3 contains 16 residues. Germline assignment: CDR1 SGHNT and CDR2 YYREEE (reference sequence). CDR3 residues: CASIDPGNSGANVLTF. DNA for the CDR3: TGTGCCAGCATTGATCCAGGCAACTCTGGGGCCAACGTCCTGACTTTC.

This chain links TRBV28 with TRBJ2-7; 8 bases are a match to TRBD1. Per the germline V gene, CDR1 is MDHEN and CDR2 is SYDVKM. Trimming at V came to 5 bases and at J to 2 bases, leaving 8 bases not matched to a gene. The CDR3 is 15 residues long. Here the CDR3 DNA reads TGTGCCAGCAGTACTAAAACAGGGGGAACCTACGAGCAGTACTTC. Its protein product is CASSTKTGGTYEQYF.

The chain couples TRBV28 to TRBJ1-1; D is perhaps TRBD1 (6 bases). The germline V and J ends were trimmed by 7 bases and 7 bases, with 16 bases remaining between them. Germline CDR1 reads MDHEN; CDR2 reads SYDVKM. The CDR3 runs 13 residues. The CDR3 spells CASKTQKDSEAFF. DNA for the CDR3: TGTGCCAGCAAAACCCAAAAGGACAGTGAAGCTTTCTTT. The full variable domain, rest sourced from reference TRBV28 and TRBJ1-1, is DVKVTQSSRYLVKRTGEKVFLECVQDMDHENMFWYRQDPGLGLRLIYFSYDVKMKEKGDIPEGYSVSREKKERFSLILESASTNQTSMYLCASKTQKDSEAFFGQGTRLTVV.

The V and J genes are TRBV4-1 and TRBJ1-1; 7 bases line up with TRBD1. The CDR3 extends over 15 amino acids. Germline values: CDR1 MGHRA, CDR2 YSYEKL. With V trimmed by 0 bases and J by 5 bases, 6 bases remained unmatched. The CDR3 loop reads CASSQETGPRTEAFF. The CDR3 nucleotides read TGCGCCAGCAGCCAAGAGACAGGGCCCAGGACTGAAGCTTTCTTT.

The chain joins TRBV2 to TRBJ2-5; 8 nucleotides align to TRBD1. CDR1 and CDR2 from the germline V gene are SNHLY and FYNNEI. J lost 3 bases, V lost 4 bases, and 7 bases had no gene match. The CDR3 loop spans 15 amino acids. The CDR3 region is CASSGTRTGKETQYF. CDR3 nucleotide sequence: TGTGCCAGCAGTGGCACCCGGACAGGGAAAGAGACCCAGTACTTC.

The chain uses TRBV5-1 and TRBJ2-2; no reliable D call. The CDR3 runs 14 residues. V was trimmed by 3 bases and J by 5 bases, leaving 11 bases between them. Germline assignment: CDR1 SGHRS and CDR2 YFSETQ. CDR3: CASSSTTPTGELFF. The CDR3, as DNA: TGCGCCAGCAGCTCTACTACCCCTACCGGGGAGCTGTTTTTT.

This rearrangement joins TRBV27 to TRBJ1-5; D is undetermined. The ends were cut back, 2 bases at V and 1 base at J, with 12 bases in the middle. From germline, CDR1 is MNHEY and CDR2 SMNVEV (reference sequence). CDR3 size: 16 residues. This chain's CDR3 is CASSLNIRLSNQPQHF. CDR3 DNA: TGTGCCAGCAGTTTAAATATTCGGTTGAGCAATCAGCCCCAGCATTTT.